The next 29 T cell receptor beta chains were all read from a single sample in a study of identical twins. TCRdb reprocessed the 5' RACE reads via MiXCR and lists one record per CDR3 protein. The table lists about 920,000 distinct CDR3 sequences, 12% of them singletons. This same sample was also part of a study on yellow fever vaccine responses in identical twins.

The specimen was PBMCs. All receptors come from a woman in her late teens or twenties in good health.

The sample holds a few counts of this clonotype. The V and J genes are TRBV4-1 and TRBJ2-7, with D hard to call. This CDR3 comprises 13 residues. Trimming left V 0 bases short and J 6 bases short, with 9 bases between. The germline gives CDR1 MGHRA, CDR2 YSYEKL. DNA of the CDR3: TGCGCCAGCAGCCAAGATGCCTTAGCCGAGCAGTACGTC. This gives the protein CASSQDALAEQYV.

This clonotype occurred a few times. This chain connects TRBV12-3 or TRBV12-4 to TRBJ2-1; TRBD2 aligns across 9 bases. Germline trimming cut 6 bases from V and 8 bases from J; bases unmatched to any gene: 11. CDR3 length equals 15 residues. In DNA, the CDR3 is TGTGCCAGCAGAAGCGCGGGGGGGGGCGCCGATGAGCAGTTCTTC. Its translation is CASRSAGGGADEQFF.

The chain couples TRBV5-6 to TRBJ2-1; TRBD2 agrees at 8 bases. Trimming took 3 bases from V and 7 from J; bases not matched to a gene: 9. CDR3 length equals 15 residues. The germline V gene has CDR1 SGHDT and CDR2 YYEEEE. CDR3 nucleotide sequence: TGTGCCAGCAGCTCCGGGACTAGTCCGAGGAATGAGCAGTTCTTC. It encodes CASSSGTSPRNEQFF.

This clonotype occurred a few times. The J gene is TRBJ2-2, the V gene TRBV3-1, with TRBD2 matching over 9 bases. CDR3 length: 17 residues. Per germline, CDR1 LGHDT and CDR2 YNNKEL (reference sequence). J gave up 3 bases and V 0 bases, and 5 bases lay outside the gene matches. The CDR3 region is CASSQDISGGYTGELFF. The CDR3 DNA follows: TGTGCCAGCAGCCAAGATATCAGCGGGGGGTACACCGGGGAGCTGTTTTTT.

This clonotype has at least ten counts. The J gene is TRBJ1-6, the V gene TRBV2; D is uncertain. The ends were cut back, 2 bases at V and 7 bases at J, with 9 bases in the middle. CDR3 length: 14 residues. Germline assignment: CDR1 SNHLY and CDR2 FYNNEI. The CDR3 region is CASSESPANSPLHF. CDR3 DNA sequence: TGTGCCAGCAGTGAAAGTCCAGCAAATTCACCCCTCCACTTT.

The chain is built from TRBV2 and TRBJ2-1, with TRBD2 matching 12 bases. The V and J ends lost 7 bases and 9 bases, in that order; junction bases with no gene match: 10. This CDR3 is built from 15 residues. Germline assignment: CDR1 SNHLY and CDR2 FYNNEI. In nucleotides, the CDR3 is TGTGCCAGCAACCCACTAGCGGGGGGTTCGGGTGAGCAGTTCTTC. Translation gives CASNPLAGGSGEQFF.

This clonotype turned up a few times. The chain combines TRBV20-1 with TRBJ1-1; D ambiguous. Trimming left V 0 bases short and J 0 bases short, with 8 bases between. The germline CDR1 and CDR2 sequences are DFQATT and SNEGSKA (reference sequence). The CDR3 has 14 amino acids. This CDR3 reads CSAREATVNTEAFF. In DNA, the CDR3 is TGCAGTGCTAGAGAGGCCACGGTGAACACTGAAGCTTTCTTT.

This clonotype has at least ten counts. The rearrangement uses TRBV28 and TRBJ2-2; the match to TRBD1 covers 8 bases. Trimming took 6 bases from V and 1 from J; bases not matched to a gene: 4. Germline V lookup: CDR1 MDHEN, CDR2 SYDVKM. This CDR3 spans 15 amino acids. The CDR3 nucleotides read TGTGCCAGCAGCAAGACAGGGGTGAACACCGGGGAGCTGTTTTTT. This encodes CASSKTGVNTGELFF.

The chain carries TRBV12-3 or TRBV12-4 and TRBJ2-1; TRBD2 aligns across 15 bases. V shed 8 bases and J 7 bases; nucleotides not matched to a gene: 6. The CDR3 covers 15 residues. The CDR3 loop is CASYEGTSGRNEQFF. For the CDR3, the DNA is TGTGCCAGCTATGAGGGGACTAGCGGGAGGAATGAGCAGTTCTTC.

This clonotype was seen more than once but under ten times. CDR3 sequence: CASSGQGPREQYF. As DNA, the CDR3 is TGTGCCAGCAGTGGACAGGGCCCAAGGGAGCAGTACTTC. The rearrangement links TRBV27 to TRBJ2-7, with 8 positions matching TRBD1. CDR3 length equals 13 residues. V shed 5 bases, J shed 7 bases, and the junction held 7 bases outside the gene matches. From germline, CDR1 is MNHEY and CDR2 SMNVEV (reference sequence).

The chain combines TRBV11-2 with TRBJ2-3; 9 bases are a match to TRBD1. The CDR3 totals 18 residues. Unmatched junction bases numbered 12, after V lost 1 base and J lost 4 bases. The germline gives CDR1 SGHAT, CDR2 FQNNGV. The CDR3 is CASSLVGGTGSLADTQYF. CDR3 bases: TGTGCCAGCAGCTTAGTAGGGGGGACAGGGAGTTTAGCAGATACGCAGTATTTT.

The J gene is TRBJ2-3, the V gene TRBV20-1, with 16 bases identical to TRBD2. Germline V gene sequence: CDR1 DFQATT, CDR2 SNEGSKA (reference sequence). The trim removed 4 bases at V and 4 bases at J, leaving 5 bases unmatched. CDR3 length: 16 amino acids. CDR3 region: CSAIGTSGGAPDTQYF. The DNA of the CDR3 is TGCAGTGCTATCGGGACTAGCGGGGGGGCCCCAGATACGCAGTATTTT.

This clonotype was seen a handful of times. The chain has TRBV2 and TRBJ1-1, with TRBD1 identical over 7 bases. J gave up 0 bases and V 8 bases, and 6 bases lay outside the gene matches. The germline V gene encodes CDR1 SNHLY and CDR2 FYNNEI. There are 14 residues in the CDR3. For the CDR3, the DNA is TGTGCCAGCCCAAAAGACAGGGTGAACACTGAAGCTTTCTTT. Translating it yields CASPKDRVNTEAFF. Looking up the rest from reference TRBV2 and TRBJ1-1 gives the full variable domain: EPEVTQTPSHQVTQMGQEVILRCVPISNHLYFYWYRQILGQKVEFLVSFYNNEISEKSEIFDDQFSVERPDGSNFTLKIRSTKLEDSAMYFCASPKDRVNTEAFFGQGTRLTVV.

This clonotype was observed many times. The V call is TRBV6-2 or TRBV6-3, the J call TRBJ2-7; TRBD2 agrees at 12 bases. The CDR3 is made up of 15 amino acids. CDR1 is MNHEY, CDR2 SVGEGT, per germline. Losses at the gene ends were 6 bases for V and 2 bases for J; bases not matched to a gene: 5. CDR3 bases: TGTGCCAGCAGGAGGACTAGCGGGACTCCCTACGAGCAGTACTTC. Translation: CASRRTSGTPYEQYF.

This clonotype has a handful of counts. The chain is built from TRBV12-3 or TRBV12-4 and TRBJ1-1; perhaps TRBD1 as D (5 bases). The CDR3 has 17 residues. V was shortened by 3 bases and J by 7 bases, with 24 bases between the two germline ends. The CDR3 protein is CASSFSGRFGRIHEAFF. CDR3 in DNA: TGTGCCAGCAGTTTTTCGGGACGCTTCGGGAGGATTCATGAAGCTTTCTTT.

V gene TRBV20-1 combines with J gene TRBJ2-3; 11 bases are a match to TRBD1. This CDR3 comprises 16 residues. Trimming at V came to 5 bases and at J to 1 base, leaving 8 bases not matched to a gene. The germline V gene has CDR1 DFQATT and CDR2 SNEGSKA (reference sequence). CDR3 protein: CSALHPGQGGTDTQYF. CDR3 DNA sequence: TGCAGTGCTCTTCACCCGGGACAGGGGGGCACAGATACGCAGTATTTT.

This clonotype was detected only a few times. CDR3 amino acids: CASGPDYEQYF. CDR3 bases: TGTGCTAGTGGCCCTGACTACGAGCAGTACTTC. The rearrangement uses TRBV12-5 and TRBJ2-7; no definite D call. The V end was cut by 6 bases, the J end by 3 bases, with 6 bases between. Germline V CDR1 and CDR2: LGHNT, FRNRAP. This CDR3 contains 11 residues.

The sample holds a few counts of this clonotype. V and J are TRBV20-1 and TRBJ2-1; TRBD2 is a possible D gene (6 bases). The CDR3 extends over 14 amino acids. Trimming took 1 base from V and 4 from J, leaving 11 bases between them. Germline V gene sequence: CDR1 DFQATT, CDR2 SNEGSKA (reference sequence). The CDR3 loop is CSARAASEYNEQFF. CDR3 DNA: TGCAGTGCTAGAGCGGCTAGCGAATACAATGAGCAGTTCTTC.

Ten or more counts support this clonotype. J is TRBJ1-2 and V is TRBV12-3 or TRBV12-4; D uncertain. CDR3 length: 11 amino acids. V lost 5 bases to trimming and J lost 4 bases, with 5 bases between them. The CDR3 protein is CASSLPYGYTF. The CDR3 coding sequence is TGTGCCAGCAGTCTACCCTATGGCTACACCTTC.

The CDR3 DNA sequence: TGTGCCACCCAAAACGGGGGCCAGGGGAAACTGTTTTTT. Translation gives CATQNGGQGKLFF. The chain combines TRBV10-3 with TRBJ1-4; tentatively, D is TRBD1 (6 bases). Germline CDR1 and CDR2: ENHRY and SYGVKD. V lost 10 bases and J 11 bases, leaving 20 bases between the germline ends. CDR3 length equals 13 residues.

This clonotype was observed a few times. V usage is TRBV15 and J usage is TRBJ1-1; D is unclear. The CDR3 length is 15 residues. V dropped 3 bases and J dropped 0 bases, with 11 bases sitting between them. Germline-derived CDR1 and CDR2 are LNHNV and YYDKDF (reference sequence). CDR3: CATSRLGRLNTEAFF. As DNA, the CDR3 is TGTGCCACCAGCAGGCTCGGCCGTTTGAACACTGAAGCTTTCTTT. The variable domain in full, completed from reference TRBV15 and TRBJ1-1, reads DAMVIQNPRYQVTQFGKPVTLSCSQTLNHNVMYWYQQKSSQAPKLLFHYYDKDFNNEADTPDNFQSRRPNTSFCFLDIRSPGLGDTAMYLCATSRLGRLNTEAFFGQGTRLTVV.

The chain is built from TRBV12-3 or TRBV12-4 and TRBJ1-2, with 7 bases aligning to TRBD1. The CDR3 runs to 15 residues. After removal of 5 bases from V and 0 bases from J, the junction contained 6 bases not matched to a gene. The CDR3, as DNA: TGTGCCAGCAGTGCCCGACAGGGAGCTAACTATGGCTACACCTTC. Amino acids: CASSARQGANYGYTF.

This clonotype has at least ten counts. The J gene is TRBJ2-1, the V gene TRBV25-1, with D possibly being TRBD1 or TRBD2 (5 bases each). The CDR3 loop spans 15 amino acids. Germline loops: CDR1 MGHDK, CDR2 SYGVNS. V was cut by 3 bases and J by 8 bases, with 17 bases left in between. The CDR3 DNA follows: TGTGCCAGCAGTGATTACGGGACGCATAGGGATGAGCAGTTCTTC. This codes for CASSDYGTHRDEQFF.

The gene calls are TRBV6-2 or TRBV6-3 and TRBJ2-7; D is uncertain. CDR1 MNHEY and CDR2 SVGEGT come from the germline V gene. Trimming left V 1 base short and J 3 bases short, with 13 bases between. This CDR3 has 15 amino acids. The CDR3 region is CASSYLSGGYYEQYF. CDR3 DNA sequence: TGTGCCAGCAGTTACTTGTCAGGCGGATACTACGAGCAGTACTTC.

The chain employs TRBV20-1 and TRBJ2-1, with 9 bases that match TRBD1. The germline V gene has CDR1 DFQATT and CDR2 SNEGSKA (reference sequence). This CDR3 is built from 13 residues. V trimming: 4 bases; J trimming: 5 bases; junction bases outside the gene matches: 3. This CDR3 reads CSATRDRDNEQFF. In DNA, the CDR3 is TGCAGTGCTACCCGGGACAGGGACAATGAGCAGTTCTTC.

This clonotype was detected only a few times. The chain combines TRBV6-4 with TRBJ2-2; a weak D match, TRBD1 (6 bases). The CDR3 is 16 amino acids. Germline assignment: CDR1 MRHNA and CDR2 SNTAGT. The germline V and J ends were trimmed by 2 bases and 4 bases, with 14 bases remaining between them. The CDR3 is CASSDPPGAATGELFF. The CDR3 DNA reads as TGTGCCAGCAGTGACCCCCCAGGGGCCGCCACCGGGGAGCTGTTTTTT.

This clonotype was seen a few times. The chain links TRBV5-1 to TRBJ2-5, with D unclear. CDR3 length equals 15 residues. Trimming left V 0 bases short and J 1 base short, with 10 bases between. The V gene's germline CDR1 is SGHRS and CDR2 YFSETQ. In nucleotides, the CDR3 is TGCGCCAGCAGCTTGGCGAGCACCACCCAAGAGACCCAGTACTTC. It yields the protein CASSLASTTQETQYF.

This rearrangement joins TRBV5-1 to TRBJ1-2; D call uncertain. Between the trimmed V and J ends, which lost 0 bases and 8 bases, there was a span of 14 bases. The CDR3 has 14 residues. Germline CDR1 is SGHRS and CDR2 is YFSETQ. CDR3 DNA: TGCGCCAGCAGCTTGGATGAGGGAGTGGGAGGCTACACCTTC. As protein: CASSLDEGVGGYTF.

This clonotype has more than one count but fewer than ten. One end of the junction varies from germline; a read error may be responsible. The chain combines TRBV12-3 or TRBV12-4 with TRBJ1-2; TRBD1 matches at 11 bases. The CDR3 consists of 12 residues. The DNA of the CDR3 is TGTGCCAGCAGTTCCGGACAGGGGGCTCTCTCCTTC. Translation gives CASSSGQGALSF.